Sequencing of this T cell receptor beta chain was carried out in a study of cytotoxic CD8 clonotypes in ibrutinib-treated CLL. Study at large: Timing of response sample collection was a median roughly twelve months after treatment start, with a range of 6 to 36.

Overall study results and limits: Baseline clonality, higher than in age-matched healthy donors, tracked circulating CD8+ T-cell counts.

This CDR3 spans 16 amino acids. Deletions cut 2 bases from V and 5 bases from J, with 18 bases between. The germline CDR1 and CDR2 sequences are SEHNR and FQNEAQ (reference sequence). The targeted sequencing depth was 1 in 200,000 to 1 in 1 million T cells. Measured with immunoSEQ multiplex PCR; TCRdb has only the in-frame clones, and not every one. The table includes some 290,000 clones, roughly 85% detected once. This clone was seen only once. The antigen is unknown. The input for sequencing was PBMCs, taken before ibrutinib treatment. This clonotype originated in a human donor with chronic lymphocytic leukemia. The chain uses TRBV7-9 and TRBJ2-5, with D possibly being TRBD1 or TRBD2 (5 bases each). The CDR3 DNA reads TGTGCCAGCAGCTTAATTGGACCTAGGGGAGCGGAGACCCAGTACTTC. Translation gives CASSLIGPRGAETQYF.